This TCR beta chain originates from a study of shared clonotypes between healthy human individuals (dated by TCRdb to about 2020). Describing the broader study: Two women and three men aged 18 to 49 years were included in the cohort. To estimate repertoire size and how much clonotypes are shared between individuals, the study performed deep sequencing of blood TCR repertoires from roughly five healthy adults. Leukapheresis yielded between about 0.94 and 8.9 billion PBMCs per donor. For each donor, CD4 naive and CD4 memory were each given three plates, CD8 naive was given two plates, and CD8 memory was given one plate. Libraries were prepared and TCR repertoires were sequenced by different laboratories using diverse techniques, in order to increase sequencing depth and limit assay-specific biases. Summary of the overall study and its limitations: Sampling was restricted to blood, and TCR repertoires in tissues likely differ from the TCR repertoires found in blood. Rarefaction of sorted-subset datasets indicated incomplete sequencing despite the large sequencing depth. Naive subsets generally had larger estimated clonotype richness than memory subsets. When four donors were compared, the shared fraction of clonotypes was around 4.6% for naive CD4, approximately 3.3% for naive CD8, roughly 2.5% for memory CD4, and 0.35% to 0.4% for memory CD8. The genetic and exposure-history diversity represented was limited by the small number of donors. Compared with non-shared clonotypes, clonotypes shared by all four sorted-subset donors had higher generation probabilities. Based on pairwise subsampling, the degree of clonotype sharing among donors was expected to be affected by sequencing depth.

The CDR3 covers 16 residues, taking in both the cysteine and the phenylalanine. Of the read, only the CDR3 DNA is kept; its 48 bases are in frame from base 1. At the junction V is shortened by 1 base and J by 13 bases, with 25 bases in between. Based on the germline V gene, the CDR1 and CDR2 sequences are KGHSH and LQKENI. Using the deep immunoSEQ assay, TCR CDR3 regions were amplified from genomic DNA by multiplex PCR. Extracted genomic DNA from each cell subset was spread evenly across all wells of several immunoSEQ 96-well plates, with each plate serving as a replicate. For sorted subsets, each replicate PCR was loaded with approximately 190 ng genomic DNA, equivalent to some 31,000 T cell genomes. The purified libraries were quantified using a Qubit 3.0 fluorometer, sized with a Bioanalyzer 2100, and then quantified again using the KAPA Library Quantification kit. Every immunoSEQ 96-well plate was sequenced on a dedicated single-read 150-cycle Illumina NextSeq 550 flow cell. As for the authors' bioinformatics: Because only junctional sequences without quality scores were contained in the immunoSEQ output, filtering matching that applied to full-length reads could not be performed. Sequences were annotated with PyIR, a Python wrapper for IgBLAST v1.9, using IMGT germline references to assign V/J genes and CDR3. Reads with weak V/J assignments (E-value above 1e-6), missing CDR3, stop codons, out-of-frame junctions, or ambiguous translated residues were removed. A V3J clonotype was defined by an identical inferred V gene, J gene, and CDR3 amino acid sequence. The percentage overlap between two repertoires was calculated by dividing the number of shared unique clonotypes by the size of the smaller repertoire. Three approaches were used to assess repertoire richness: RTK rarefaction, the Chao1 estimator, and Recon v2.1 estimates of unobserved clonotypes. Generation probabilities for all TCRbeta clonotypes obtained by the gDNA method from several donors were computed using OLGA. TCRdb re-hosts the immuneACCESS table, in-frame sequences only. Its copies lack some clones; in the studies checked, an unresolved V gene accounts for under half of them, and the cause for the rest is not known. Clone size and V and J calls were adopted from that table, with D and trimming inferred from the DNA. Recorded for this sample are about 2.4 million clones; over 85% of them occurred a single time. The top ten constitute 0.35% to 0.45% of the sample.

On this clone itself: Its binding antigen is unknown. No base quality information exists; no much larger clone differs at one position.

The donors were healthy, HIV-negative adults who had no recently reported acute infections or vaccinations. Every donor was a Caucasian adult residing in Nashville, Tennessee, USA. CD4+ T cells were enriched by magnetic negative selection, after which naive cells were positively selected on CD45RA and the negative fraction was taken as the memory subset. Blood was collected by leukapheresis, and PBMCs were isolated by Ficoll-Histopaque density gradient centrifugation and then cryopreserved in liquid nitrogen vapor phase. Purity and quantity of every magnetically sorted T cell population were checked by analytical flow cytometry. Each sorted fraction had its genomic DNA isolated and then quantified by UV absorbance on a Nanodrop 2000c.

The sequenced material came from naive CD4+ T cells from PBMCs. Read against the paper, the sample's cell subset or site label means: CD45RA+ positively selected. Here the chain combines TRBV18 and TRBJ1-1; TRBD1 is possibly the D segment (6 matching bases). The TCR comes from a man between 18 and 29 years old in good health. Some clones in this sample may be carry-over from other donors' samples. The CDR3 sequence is CASSPLLIGGAWMGFF. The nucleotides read TGTGCCAGCTCACCACTTCTTATCGGGGGCGCTTGGATGGGTTTCTTT.